The 20 T cell receptor beta chains listed next were all sequenced from one sample in a study of follicular helper T cells after annual influenza vaccination. The repertoire was sequenced with immunoSEQ multiplex PCR; TCRdb's copy has only in-frame clones and lacks some. Found here are about 7,300 clones, roughly 88% of them singletons; the top ten hold 1.5% to 2%. The time point was: 2015-2016 season, 7 days after influenza vaccination. The sample was CXCR5+ CD38- circulating T follicular helper cells from blood, taken 7 days after influenza vaccination. Subset: circulating Tfh, non-naive CD4+CXCR5+PD-1+ (ICOS+CD38+ or ICOS-CD38-). The receptors here all came from an adult who received the influenza vaccine.

This clone was seen a single time. The J gene is TRBJ1-2, the V gene TRBV4-2; D not certain. The germline CDR1 and CDR2 sequences are LGHNA and YNFKEQ. V lost 0 bases to trimming and J lost 2 bases, with 13 bases between them. The CDR3 has 16 residues. The chain's CDR3 is CASSQDFRTRNYGYTF. The CDR3 nucleotides are TGTGCCAGCAGCCAAGATTTCAGGACCCGAAACTATGGCTACACCTTC.

The V and J genes are TRBV7-3 and TRBJ2-1; 10 nucleotides agree with TRBD1. CDR3 length: 16 residues. Germline-derived CDR1 and CDR2 are SGHTA and FQGTGA. With V trimmed by 5 bases and J by 2 bases, 6 bases remained unmatched. CDR3 nucleotide sequence: TGTGCCAGCAGCGGGACCGGGACAGGGGCCTACAATGAGCAGTTCTTC. Translated, it gives CASSGTGTGAYNEQFF. Full variable domain (rest looked up from reference TRBV7-3 and TRBJ2-1): GAGVSQTPSNKVTEKGKYVELRCDPISGHTALYWYRQSLGQGPEFLIYFQGTGAADDSGLPNDRFFAVRPEGSVSTLKIQRTERGDSAVYLCASSGTGTGAYNEQFFGPGTRLTVL.

A few counts support this clone. The rearrangement links TRBV14 to TRBJ1-2; 7 nucleotides align to TRBD1. Germline-derived CDR1 and CDR2 are SGHDN and FVKESK. CDR3 size: 12 residues. V shed 5 bases and J 7 bases; nucleotides not matched to a gene: 4. Here the CDR3 reads CASSYSGGGYTF. DNA of the CDR3: TGTGCCAGCAGCTACTCAGGGGGTGGCTACACCTTC.

The chain employs TRBV5-5 and TRBJ2-3; D may be TRBD2 (6 bases). CDR3 length: 17 residues. Per the germline V gene, CDR1 is SGHKS and CDR2 is YYEKEE (reference sequence). V was clipped by 4 bases and J by 6 bases, with 24 bases between them. CDR3 in DNA: TGTGCCAGCAGCCTCGGGGTTGGAGGGACCCTGGGGGATACGCAGTATTTT. The encoded protein is CASSLGVGGTLGDTQYF.

The chain links TRBV6-6 to TRBJ2-2, with 8 bases matching TRBD2. CDR1 and CDR2 from the germline V gene are MNHNY and SVGAGI (reference sequence). Germline trimming cut 8 bases from V and 5 bases from J; bases unmatched to any gene: 7. This CDR3 is built from 14 residues. The CDR3, as DNA: TGTGCCAGCCTACTAGCGGCATATACCGGGGAGCTGTTTTTT. Its protein product is CASLLAAYTGELFF.

The chain has TRBV6-6 and TRBJ1-5; 8 positions agree with TRBD1. The CDR3 sequence is 16 residues long. Per the germline V gene, CDR1 is MNHNY and CDR2 is SVGAGI (reference sequence). After removal of 6 bases from V and 0 bases from J, the junction contained 7 bases not matched to a gene. In DNA form, the CDR3 reads TGTGCCAGCAGAAGTAGGACAGGGTCTAGCAATCAGCCCCAGCATTTT. It specifies CASRSRTGSSNQPQHF.

V gene TRBV2 combines with J gene TRBJ1-3; 9 positions match TRBD1. Germline V gene sequence: CDR1 SNHLY, CDR2 FYNNEI. Trimming cost V 2 bases and J 4 bases; bases outside gene matches: 3. The CDR3 consists of 15 residues. The CDR3 DNA sequence: TGTGCCAGCAGTGAACAGACAGGGGGAGGAAACACCATATATTTT. The encoded protein is CASSEQTGGGNTIYF.

V gene TRBV6-1 combines with J gene TRBJ1-5; 9 bases fit TRBD1. CDR1 and CDR2 from the germline V gene are MNHNS and SASEGT. V was pared by 6 bases and J by 5 bases, with 5 bases of the junction left unmatched. The CDR3 covers 14 residues. CDR3 sequence reads: CASSETGGYQPQHF. CDR3 coding DNA: TGTGCCAGCAGCGAGACAGGGGGTTATCAGCCCCAGCATTTT.

The V gene is TRBV28, the J gene TRBJ1-5; 10 nucleotides match TRBD1. This CDR3 has 17 residues. Trimming took 6 bases from V and 0 from J; bases not matched to a gene: 8. Germline V CDR1 and CDR2: MDHEN, SYDVKM. CDR3 DNA: TGTGCCAGCAGGCCATACGGGACAGGGGTTAGCAATCAGCCCCAGCATTTT. Its protein product is CASRPYGTGVSNQPQHF.

The chain combines TRBV18 with TRBJ2-7; 7 positions agree with TRBD1. Trimming at V came to 6 bases and at J to 7 bases, leaving 9 bases not matched to a gene. CDR3 size: 13 residues. The germline V gene encodes CDR1 KGHSH and CDR2 LQKENI. CDR3 nucleotide sequence: TGTGCCAGCTCCCTTGACAGGGTCGGGGAGCAGTACTTC. Translating gives CASSLDRVGEQYF.

This sequence joins TRBV28 and TRBJ2-7; the D is unclear. V was pared by 3 bases and J by 6 bases, with 9 bases between. The CDR3 has 12 residues. The germline V gene has CDR1 MDHEN and CDR2 SYDVKM. CDR3 amino acids: CASSFVVGEQYF. Written as DNA, the CDR3 is TGTGCCAGCAGTTTTGTGGTTGGCGAGCAGTACTTC.

This chain uses TRBV19 with TRBJ2-1; TRBD2 matches 7 bases. Trimming took 6 bases from V and 2 from J; bases not matched to a gene: 4. The CDR3 is 14 amino acids. Germline-derived CDR1 and CDR2 are LNHDA and SQIVND (reference sequence). The CDR3 spells CASRDGRPYNEQFF. CDR3 coding DNA: TGTGCCAGTAGGGACGGGAGGCCCTACAATGAGCAGTTCTTC.

The chain joins TRBV19 to TRBJ2-2, with 8 bases that match TRBD1. The CDR3 covers 16 residues. V shed 4 bases, J shed 2 bases, and the junction held 6 bases outside the gene matches. Germline V gene lookup returns CDR1 LNHDA and CDR2 SQIVND (reference sequence). Written as DNA, the CDR3 is TGTGCCAGTAGTACCACGGACAGGGCCAACACCGGGGAGCTGTTTTTT. It encodes CASSTTDRANTGELFF.

The chain recombines TRBV5-1 with TRBJ1-1; a possible D gene is TRBD1 (5 bases). Deletions cut 4 bases from V and 9 bases from J, with 16 bases between. Germline CDR1 reads SGHRS; CDR2 reads YFSETQ. This CDR3 spans 13 amino acids. CDR3 bases: TGCGCCAGCAGCAATACCGGGACGTCGAAAGCTTTCTTT. Translating gives CASSNTGTSKAFF. The full variable domain, with the rest looked up from reference TRBV5-1 and TRBJ1-1, is KAGVTQTPRYLIKTRGQQVTLSCSPISGHRSVSWYQQTPGQGLQFLFEYFSETQRNKGNFPGRFSGRQFSNSRSEMNVSTLELGDSALYLCASSNTGTSKAFFGQGTRLTVV.

This clone showed up just a few times. The V and J genes are TRBV30 and TRBJ1-5; D is unclear. Per germline, CDR1 GTSNPN and CDR2 SVGIG (reference sequence). V was shortened by 2 bases and J by 2 bases, with 13 bases between the two germline ends. CDR3 length: 15 amino acids. The DNA of the CDR3 is TGTGCCTGGAGTACGGCGGCTAGGGGCAATCAGCCCCAGCATTTT. This sequence encodes CAWSTAARGNQPQHF. The whole variable domain, filled in from reference TRBV30 and TRBJ1-5, reads SQTIHQWPATLVQPVGSPLSLECTVEGTSNPNLYWYRQAAGRGLQLLFYSVGIGQISSEVPQNLSASRPQDRQFILSSKKLLLSDSGFYLCAWSTAARGNQPQHFGDGTRLSIL.

The V gene is TRBV2, the J gene TRBJ1-4; D gene uncertain. The CDR3 is made up of 16 amino acids. Deletions cut 2 bases from V and 0 bases from J, with 10 bases between. From germline, CDR1 is SNHLY and CDR2 FYNNEI. The CDR3 region is CASSERAATTNEKLFF. DNA of the CDR3: TGTGCCAGCAGTGAACGGGCAGCAACAACTAATGAAAAACTGTTTTTT.

The V gene is TRBV9, the J gene TRBJ1-1, with D unclear. Germline values: CDR1 SGDLS, CDR2 YYNGEE. With 3 bases removed from V and 0 bases from J, the gap between germline ends came to 12 bases. CDR3 length equals 15 residues. This CDR3 reads CASSATIGMNTEAFF. In DNA, the CDR3 is TGTGCCAGCAGCGCTACTATAGGAATGAACACTGAAGCTTTCTTT.

This rearrangement joins TRBV5-6 to TRBJ2-1; D remains unclear. The germline V gene has CDR1 SGHDT and CDR2 YYEEEE. The V gene lost 3 bases and the J gene lost 5 bases, with 15 bases spanning the gap. CDR3 length: 15 residues. The CDR3 DNA reads as TGTGCCAGCAGCTGGCCTGGCGGCGAGAACAATGAGCAGTTCTTC. Its protein is CASSWPGGENNEQFF.

This chain uses TRBV27 with TRBJ1-2; perhaps TRBD1 as D (5 bases). V was pared by 2 bases and J by 2 bases, with 15 bases between. The CDR3 covers 16 residues. Germline values: CDR1 MNHEY, CDR2 SMNVEV (reference sequence). CDR3 sequence reads: CASSLKGPGQNYGYTF. CDR3 in DNA: TGTGCCAGCAGTTTAAAGGGGCCGGGGCAAAACTATGGCTACACCTTC.

J is TRBJ2-1 and V is TRBV29-1; 10 bases map to TRBD1. Germline V CDR1 and CDR2: SQVTM, ANQGSEA. J was trimmed by 6 bases and V by 1 base; bases with no gene match: 3. The length of the CDR3 is 14 residues. CDR3 amino acids: CSVEVGTGVNEQFF. The CDR3 DNA reads TGCAGCGTTGAAGTTGGGACAGGGGTCAATGAGCAGTTCTTC.